This is a list of T cell receptor beta chains from one sample in a study of CD8+ T cells in alopecia areata. The assay was immunoSEQ multiplex PCR, and TCRdb's table has in-frame clones only and misses some. Seen here are about 34,000 clones, over 60% observed once, and the top ten hold over 15%. The sample was NKG2D-low CD8+ T cells sorted from blood. The source of these receptors is a human donor with alopecia areata. Both conserved end residues are part of each CDR3. D genes are given only for firm matches. Clone size is stated in some rows and not others, as once, few, many or a class when expanded.

TRBJ2-1 . . TRBV4-1 CASSHLSGEQFF TGCGCCAGCAGCCACCTATCCGGAGAGCAGTTCTTC
TRBJ1-5 TRBD1 . TRBV25-1 CASTQGGNQPQHF TGTGCCAGTACGCAGGGGGGCAATCAGCCCCAGCATTTT
TRBJ2-7 TRBD1 once TRBV29-1 CSVEGWDRGSDEQYF TGCAGCGTTGAGGGTTGGGACAGGGGTAGCGACGAGCAGTACTTC
TRBJ2-7 . . TRBV4-3 CASSQGLGASYEQYF TGCGCCAGCAGCCAAGGACTAGGTGCGTCGTACGAGCAGTACTTC
TRBJ1-5 TRBD1 . TRBV7-8 CASSLMTGDQPQHF TGTGCCAGCAGCTTAATGACAGGGGATCAGCCCCAGCATTTT
TRBJ2-7 . . TRBV4-2 CASSQESSHGSYEQYF TGTGCCAGCAGCCAAGAGTCCTCCCACGGGAGTTACGAGCAGTACTTC
TRBJ1-1 . . TRBV7-9 CARDRLNTEAFF TGTGCCAGGGACAGATTGAACACTGAAGCTTTCTTT
TRBJ2-7 . once TRBV4-1 CASSQDIGFSYEQYF TGCGCCAGCAGCCAAGACATCGGCTTCTCCTACGAGCAGTACTTC
TRBJ2-7 TRBD1 . TRBV29-1 CSVGSGTGLYEQYF TGCAGCGTTGGTTCCGGGACAGGGTTATACGAGCAGTACTTC
TRBJ1-2 TRBD1 . TRBV29-1 CSVEMTGVGYGYTF TGCAGCGTTGAAATGACAGGGGTTGGCTATGGCTACACCTTC
TRBJ2-7 TRBD2 . TRBV30 CAWSPSGSEQYF TGTGCCTGGAGCCCTAGCGGGAGCGAGCAGTACTTC
TRBJ2-7 . . TRBV7-9 CASSPVGTPTEYEQYF TGTGCCAGCAGCCCAGTGGGGACCCCAACCGAGTACGAGCAGTACTTC
TRBJ2-1 TRBD2 . TRBV6-4 CASSDLAGGPTHEQFF TGTGCCAGCAGTGATCTAGCGGGAGGGCCGACCCATGAGCAGTTCTTC
TRBJ2-7 TRBD1 . TRBV19 CASSAQGAAYEQYF TGTGCCAGTAGCGCCCAGGGGGCAGCCTACGAGCAGTACTTC
TRBJ2-7 TRBD2 . TRBV29-1 CSVAGGDYEQYF TGCAGCGTGGCGGGAGGGGACTACGAGCAGTACTTC
TRBJ2-7 . . TRBV5-1 CASSLGVTVSYEQYF TGCGCCAGCAGCTTGGGGGTTACAGTTTCCTACGAGCAGTACTTC
TRBJ2-3 . once TRBV7-9 CASRGTTDTQYF TGTGCCAGCAGAGGGACCACAGATACGCAGTATTTT
TRBJ1-4 . . TRBV5-4 CASNRAGKLFF TGTGCCAGCAATCGAGCAGGAAAACTGTTTTTT
TRBJ2-3 TRBD1 . TRBV6-5 CASSTGTGTIDTQYF TGTGCCAGCAGTACCGGGACAGGGACGATAGATACGCAGTATTTT
TRBJ2-7 . few TRBV28 CASTNRETYEQYF TGTGCCAGCACGAACAGGGAAACCTACGAGCAGTACTTC
TRBJ2-7 . . TRBV7-9 CASSLDSPYEQYF TGTGCCAGCAGCTTAGACTCCCCCTACGAGCAGTACTTC
TRBJ2-5 . . TRBV5-1 CASSPSLRRETQYF TGCGCCAGCAGCCCATCGCTCAGGCGAGAGACCCAGTACTTC
TRBJ2-7 TRBD1 . TRBV29-1 CSVAGTGEGEQYF TGCAGCGTTGCCGGGACAGGGGAAGGGGAGCAGTACTTC
TRBJ2-1 TRBD1 . TRBV27 CASSLQGAANEQFF TGTGCCAGCAGTTTACAGGGGGCTGCCAATGAGCAGTTCTTC
TRBJ2-7 TRBD1 . TRBV29-1 CSVEMGQGASYEQYF TGCAGCGTTGAGATGGGACAGGGTGCATCCTACGAGCAGTACTTC
TRBJ2-1 . . TRBV5-4 CASSPTLLSSYNEQFF TGTGCCAGCAGCCCCACTCTGTTAAGCTCCTACAATGAGCAGTTCTTC
TRBJ2-1 TRBD2 . TRBV27 CASSLGGEWFEQFF TGTGCCAGCAGTTTAGGGGGGGAGTGGTTTGAGCAGTTCTTC
TRBJ2-5 . . TRBV7-8 CASSLIARVAVFETQYF TGTGCCAGCAGCTTAATCGCTCGAGTCGCGGTCTTCGAGACCCAGTACTTC
TRBJ2-1 . . TRBV6-5 CASRAPTMSEQFF TGTGCCAGCAGAGCCCCGACGATGAGTGAGCAGTTCTTC
TRBJ1-2 TRBD1 . TRBV27 CASRTRTGGWGYTF TGTGCCAGCAGGACTAGGACAGGGGGCTGGGGCTACACCTTC
TRBJ2-2 TRBD1 . TRBV27 CASSPTGVYTGELFF TGTGCCAGCAGTCCGACAGGGGTCTACACCGGGGAGCTGTTTTTT
TRBJ2-5 . . TRBV30 CAWSPPQGEKETQYF TGTGCCTGGAGTCCCCCACAGGGAGAAAAAGAGACCCAGTACTTC
TRBJ2-7 . . TRBV7-9 CASSFSGNEQYF TGTGCCAGCAGCTTTTCGGGTAACGAGCAGTACTTC
TRBJ1-1 . . TRBV29-1 CGGEGAGAEAFF TGCGGGGGGGAAGGGGCAGGAGCTGAAGCTTTCTTT
TRBJ2-2 . . TRBV6-4 CASSDSAEFGELFF TGTGCCAGCAGTGACTCAGCAGAGTTCGGGGAGCTGTTTTTT